This entry describes one TCR beta chain. No antigen is known for it. Germline CDR1 reads SEHNR; CDR2 reads FQNEAQ (reference sequence). V gave up 1 base and J gave up 4 bases; unmatched junction bases: 4. The CDR3 totals 16 residues. These data are taken from a study of cytomegalovirus exposure and HLA in healthy donors. Across the study: Falling in the Caucasian-associated ancestry cluster were 81% of some 400 genotyped donors. Regarding the study as a whole: Upon later analysis, HLA-associated TCR beta chains proved more clonally expanded than other, equally common chains.

PCR involved 60 Vbeta and 13 Jbeta primers. The protocol was immunoSEQ multiplex PCR, while the TCRdb copy is restricted to in-frame clones and leaves out a portion. This table has 90,000 to 120,000 clones, approximately 80% appearing once. The sequenced material came from PBMCs. The chain employs TRBV7-9 and TRBJ2-1; 10 nucleotides align to TRBD2. The source is a male donor in good health and CMV-seronegative. CDR3 sequence: CASSLGTSGTYNEQFF. CDR3 coding DNA: TGTGCCAGCAGCTTAGGGACTAGCGGTACTTACAATGAGCAGTTCTTC. Supplemented by reference TRBV7-9 and TRBJ2-1, the full variable domain reads DTGVSQNPRHKITKRGQNVTFRCDPISEHNRLYWYRQTLGQGPEFLTYFQNEAQLEKSRLLSDRFSAERPKGSFSTLEIQRTEQGDSAMYLCASSLGTSGTYNEQFFGPGTRLTVL.